A single T cell receptor beta chain is shown here with its context. Antigen specificity is unknown. Primers: 60 Vbeta forward and 13 Jbeta reverse. TCRdb's copy holds only in-frame clones and misses some; the assay was immunoSEQ multiplex PCR. Seen in this sample are approximately 190,000 clones; the ten most common clones hold 0.65% to 0.75%. These data originate in a study of cytomegalovirus exposure and HLA in healthy donors. Overall study results and limits: 15,000 to 20,000 TCR beta sequences were associated with HLA alleles at 0.05 false discovery rate in a later analysis.

This CDR3 spans 13 amino acids. V shed 0 bases and J shed 3 bases, with 8 bases lying between them. Germline V lookup: CDR1 GTSNPN, CDR2 SVGIG (reference sequence). The donors (healthy individuals) were bone marrow donors. Unrecorded immune exposures were likely, despite nominal health at sampling. Specimen: PBMCs. The J gene is TRBJ1-1, the V gene TRBV30; D call uncertain. This TCR was sampled from a boy aged 10-17 years in good health and CMV-seronegative. The CDR3 sequence: CAWSVSVDTEAFF. CDR3 coding DNA: TGTGCCTGGAGTGTATCTGTCGACACTGAAGCTTTCTTT.